This T cell receptor beta chain was captured by sequencing in a study of T cells in narcolepsy. General observations from the study: Some memory CD4+ repertoires had no autoreactive clone sequences.

About this clone: Antigen: not known.

Sequenced by immunoSEQ multiplex PCR; TCRdb stores in-frame clones only, minus some. The table has roughly 30,000 clones, 70% to 80% seen once. Material: memory (CD45RA-) CD4+ T cells from blood. The sequence was obtained from a human donor in good health.

The CDR3 region is CASSLETSGANVLTF. The CDR3 DNA reads TGTGCCAGCAGCCTCGAGACCTCTGGGGCCAACGTCCTGACTTTC. The chain employs TRBV7-3 and TRBJ2-6, with no clear D. In germline, CDR1 is SGHTA, CDR2 FQGTGA. Trimming shortened V by 5 bases and J by 0 bases, and 8 bases separated the two germline ends. This CDR3 spans 15 amino acids.